The T cell receptor beta chain under discussion was sequenced for a study of OX40 agonist ivuxolimab in advanced cancers. Study details: The diagnoses of dose-escalation patients were hepatocellular carcinoma, melanoma, renal cell or head and neck cancer.

CDR1 MNHNS and CDR2 SASEGT come from the germline V gene. The CDR3 covers 14 residues. V lost 5 bases, J lost 6 bases, and 6 bases stayed unmatched. Clones were sequenced by immunoSEQ multiplex PCR, and TCRdb holds only the in-frame ones, with some missing. The sample records roughly 70,000 clones, approximately 89% being singletons. The chain has TRBV6-1 and TRBJ1-4; TRBD1 matches at 7 bases. This receptor was identified in an adult with an advanced solid tumor such as melanoma, head and neck, liver or kidney cancer. This specimen consisted of CD4+ or CD8+ T cells sorted from blood, obtained in a trial of the OX40 agonist ivuxolimab. Here the CDR3 DNA reads TGTGCCAGCAGTACACAGGGGCTTTATGAAAAACTGTTTTTT. Translating it yields CASSTQGLYEKLFF.